Sequencing of this T cell receptor beta chain was carried out in a study of cytomegalovirus exposure and HLA in healthy donors. The CDR3 spans 15 residues. Germline values: CDR1 SGHDT, CDR2 YYEEEE. V lost 3 bases, J lost 3 bases, and 6 bases stayed unmatched. The PCR had 60 Vbeta and 13 Jbeta primers. Measured with immunoSEQ multiplex PCR; TCRdb has only the in-frame clones, and not every one. The repertoire holds about 96,000 clones, 65% to 75% seen once, with roughly 14% in the top ten. This TCR was sampled from a woman in her sixties or seventies in good health and CMV-seropositive. Sequenced sample: PBMCs. This rearrangement joins TRBV5-6 to TRBJ1-2, with 9 bases fitting TRBD1. CDR3 in DNA: TGTGCCAGCAGCTCTGGGGGACAGGGAGACTATGGCTACACCTTC. This codes for CASSSGGQGDYGYTF.